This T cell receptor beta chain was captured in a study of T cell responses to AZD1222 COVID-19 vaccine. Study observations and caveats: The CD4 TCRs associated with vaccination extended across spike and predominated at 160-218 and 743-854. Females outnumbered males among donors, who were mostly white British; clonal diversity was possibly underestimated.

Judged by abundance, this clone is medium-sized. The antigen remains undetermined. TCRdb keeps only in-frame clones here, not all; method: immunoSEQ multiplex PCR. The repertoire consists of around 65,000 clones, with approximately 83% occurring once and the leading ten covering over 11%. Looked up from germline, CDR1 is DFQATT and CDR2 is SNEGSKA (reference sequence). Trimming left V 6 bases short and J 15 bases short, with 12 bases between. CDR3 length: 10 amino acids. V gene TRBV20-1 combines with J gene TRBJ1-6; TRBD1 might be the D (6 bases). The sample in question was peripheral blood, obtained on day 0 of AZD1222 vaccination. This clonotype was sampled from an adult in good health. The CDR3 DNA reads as TGCAGTGCCCCGGACAGAATCCTCCACTTT. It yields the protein CSAPDRILHF.